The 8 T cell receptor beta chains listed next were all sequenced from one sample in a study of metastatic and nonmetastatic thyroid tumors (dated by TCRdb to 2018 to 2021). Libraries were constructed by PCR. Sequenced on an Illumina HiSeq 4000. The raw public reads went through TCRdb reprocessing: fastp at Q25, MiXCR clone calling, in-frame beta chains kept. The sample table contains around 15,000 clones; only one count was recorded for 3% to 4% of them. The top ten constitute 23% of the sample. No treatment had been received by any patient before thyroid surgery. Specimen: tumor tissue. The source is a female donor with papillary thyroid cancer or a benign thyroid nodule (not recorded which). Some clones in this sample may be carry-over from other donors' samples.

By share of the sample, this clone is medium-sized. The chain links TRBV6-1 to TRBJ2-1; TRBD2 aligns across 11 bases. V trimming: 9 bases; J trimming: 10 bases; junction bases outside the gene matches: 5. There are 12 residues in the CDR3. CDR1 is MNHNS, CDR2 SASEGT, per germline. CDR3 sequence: CASRLAGTEQFF. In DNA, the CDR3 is TGTGCCAGTCGACTAGCGGGGACCGAGCAGTTCTTC.

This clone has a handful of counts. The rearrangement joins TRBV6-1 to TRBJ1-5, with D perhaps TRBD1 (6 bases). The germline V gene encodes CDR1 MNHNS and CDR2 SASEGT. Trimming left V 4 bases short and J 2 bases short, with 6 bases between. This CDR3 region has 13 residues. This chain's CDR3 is CASSGTGNQPQHF. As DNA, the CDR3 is TGTGCCAGCAGTGGGACAGGCAATCAGCCCCAGCATTTT.

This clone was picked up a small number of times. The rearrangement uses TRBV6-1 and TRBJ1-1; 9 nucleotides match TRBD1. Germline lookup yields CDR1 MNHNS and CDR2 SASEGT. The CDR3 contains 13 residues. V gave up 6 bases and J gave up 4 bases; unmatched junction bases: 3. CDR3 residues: CASRGQGLTEAFF. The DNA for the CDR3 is TGTGCCAGCAGGGGACAGGGTCTCACTGAAGCTTTCTTT.

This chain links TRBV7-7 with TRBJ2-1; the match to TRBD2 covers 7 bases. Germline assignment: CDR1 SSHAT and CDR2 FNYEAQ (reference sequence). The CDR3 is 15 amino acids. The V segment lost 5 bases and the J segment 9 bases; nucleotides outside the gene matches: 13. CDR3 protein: CASSAGLAAGGEQFF. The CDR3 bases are TGTGCCAGCAGCGCCGGGCTAGCGGCTGGAGGTGAGCAGTTCTTC.

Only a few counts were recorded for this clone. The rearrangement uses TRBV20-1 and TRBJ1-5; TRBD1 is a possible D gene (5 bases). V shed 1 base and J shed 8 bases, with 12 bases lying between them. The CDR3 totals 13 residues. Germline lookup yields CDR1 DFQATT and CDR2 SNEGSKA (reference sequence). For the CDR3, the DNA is TGCAGTGCTAGAGGCTCAGGGAAGAAGCCCCAGCATTTT. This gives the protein CSARGSGKKPQHF.

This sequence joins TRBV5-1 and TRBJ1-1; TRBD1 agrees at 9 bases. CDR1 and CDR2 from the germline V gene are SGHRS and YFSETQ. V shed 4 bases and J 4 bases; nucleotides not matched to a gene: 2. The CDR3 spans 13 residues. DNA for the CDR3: TGCGCCAGCAGCGAGGACAGGGGCACTGAAGCTTTCTTT. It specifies CASSEDRGTEAFF.

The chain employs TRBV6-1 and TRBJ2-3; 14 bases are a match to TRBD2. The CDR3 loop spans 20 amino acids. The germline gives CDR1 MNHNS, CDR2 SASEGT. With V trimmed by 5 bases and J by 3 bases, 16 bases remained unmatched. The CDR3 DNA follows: TGTGCCAGCAGTCACTACCCGGGACTAGCGGGAGCAGGAGTTACAGATACGCAGTATTTT. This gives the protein CASSHYPGLAGAGVTDTQYF.

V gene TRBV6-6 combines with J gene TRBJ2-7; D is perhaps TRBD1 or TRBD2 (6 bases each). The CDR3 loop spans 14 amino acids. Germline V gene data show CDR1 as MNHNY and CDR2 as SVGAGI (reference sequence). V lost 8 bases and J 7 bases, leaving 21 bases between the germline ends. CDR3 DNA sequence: TGTGCCAGCGGTTCGCAAAGGGGGGCGCGGGAGCAGTACTTC. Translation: CASGSQRGAREQYF.